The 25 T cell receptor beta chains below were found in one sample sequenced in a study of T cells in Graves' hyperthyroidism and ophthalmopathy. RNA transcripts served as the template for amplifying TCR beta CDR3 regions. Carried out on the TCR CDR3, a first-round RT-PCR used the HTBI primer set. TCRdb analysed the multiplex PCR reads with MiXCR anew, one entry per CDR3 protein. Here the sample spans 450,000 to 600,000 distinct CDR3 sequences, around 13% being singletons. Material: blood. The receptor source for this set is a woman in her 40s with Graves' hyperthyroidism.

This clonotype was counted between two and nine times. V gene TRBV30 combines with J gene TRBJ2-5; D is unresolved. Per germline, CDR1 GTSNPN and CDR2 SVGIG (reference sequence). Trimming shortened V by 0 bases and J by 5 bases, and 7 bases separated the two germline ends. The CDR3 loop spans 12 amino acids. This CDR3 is CAWSVKRETQYF. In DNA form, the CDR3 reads TGTGCCTGGAGTGTAAAGAGGGAGACCCAGTACTTC.

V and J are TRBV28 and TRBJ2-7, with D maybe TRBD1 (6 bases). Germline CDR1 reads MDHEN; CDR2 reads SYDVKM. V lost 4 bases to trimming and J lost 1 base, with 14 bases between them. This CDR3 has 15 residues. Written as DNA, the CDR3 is TGTGCCAGCAGTTCCGGGACATTACGGTCCTACGAGCAGTACTTC. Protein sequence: CASSSGTLRSYEQYF.

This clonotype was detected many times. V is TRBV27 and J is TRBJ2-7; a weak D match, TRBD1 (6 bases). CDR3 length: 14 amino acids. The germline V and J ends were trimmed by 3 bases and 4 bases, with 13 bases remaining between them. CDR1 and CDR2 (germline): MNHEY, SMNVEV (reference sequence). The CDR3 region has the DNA TGTGCCAGCAGTTTCTTGGACAGAAAATACGAGCAGTACTTC. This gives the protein CASSFLDRKYEQYF.

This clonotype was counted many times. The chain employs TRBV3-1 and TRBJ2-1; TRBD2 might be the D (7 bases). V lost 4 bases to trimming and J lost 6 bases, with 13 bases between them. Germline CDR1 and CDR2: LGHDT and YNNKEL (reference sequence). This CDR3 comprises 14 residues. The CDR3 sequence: CASSLGGGSNEQFF. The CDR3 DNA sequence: TGTGCCAGCAGCCTAGGGGGAGGGAGCAATGAGCAGTTCTTC.

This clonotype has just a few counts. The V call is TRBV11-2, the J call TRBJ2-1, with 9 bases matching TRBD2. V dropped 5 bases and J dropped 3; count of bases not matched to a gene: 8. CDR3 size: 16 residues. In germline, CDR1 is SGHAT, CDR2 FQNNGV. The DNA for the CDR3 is TGTGCCAGCAGCCTGAGACTAGCGGACATCTACAATGAGCAGTTCTTC. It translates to CASSLRLADIYNEQFF.

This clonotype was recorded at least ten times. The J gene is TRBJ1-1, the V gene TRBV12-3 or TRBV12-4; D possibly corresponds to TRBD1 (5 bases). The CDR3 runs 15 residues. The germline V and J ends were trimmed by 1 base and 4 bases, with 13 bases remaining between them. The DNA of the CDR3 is TGTGCCAGCAGTTTAGAAGGCAGGGCAATCACTGAAGCTTTCTTT. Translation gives CASSLEGRAITEAFF.

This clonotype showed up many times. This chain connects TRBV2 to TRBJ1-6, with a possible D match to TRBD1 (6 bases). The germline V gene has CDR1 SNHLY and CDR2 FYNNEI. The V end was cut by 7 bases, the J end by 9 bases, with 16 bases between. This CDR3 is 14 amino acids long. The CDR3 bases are TGTGCCAGCATTCCCGGGACACGCGTTTCACCCCTCCACTTT. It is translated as CASIPGTRVSPLHF.

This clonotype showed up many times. CDR3 loop: CASSPPVKGTNTGELFF. CDR3 nucleotide sequence: TGTGCCAGCTCACCACCCGTTAAGGGTACGAACACCGGGGAGCTGTTTTTT. J is TRBJ2-2 and V is TRBV18, with D unclear. The CDR3 is 17 amino acids. Germline-derived CDR1 and CDR2 are KGHSH and LQKENI. V shed 0 bases and J shed 0 bases, with 11 bases lying between them.

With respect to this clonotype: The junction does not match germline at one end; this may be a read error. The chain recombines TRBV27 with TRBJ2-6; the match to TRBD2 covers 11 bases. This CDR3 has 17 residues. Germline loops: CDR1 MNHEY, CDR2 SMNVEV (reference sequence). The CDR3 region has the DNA TGTGCCGGCAGTTTAATTAGCGGGAGGGGAGGGGCCAACGTCCTGACTTTC. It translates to CAGSLISGRGGANVLTF.

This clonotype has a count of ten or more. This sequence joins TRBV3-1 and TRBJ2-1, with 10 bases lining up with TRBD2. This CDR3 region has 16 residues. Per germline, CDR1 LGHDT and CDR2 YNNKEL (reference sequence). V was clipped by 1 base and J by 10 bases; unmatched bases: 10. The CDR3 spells CASSQVRTSGLSEQFF. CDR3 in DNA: TGTGCCAGCAGCCAAGTTAGGACTAGCGGCCTCTCGGAGCAGTTCTTC.

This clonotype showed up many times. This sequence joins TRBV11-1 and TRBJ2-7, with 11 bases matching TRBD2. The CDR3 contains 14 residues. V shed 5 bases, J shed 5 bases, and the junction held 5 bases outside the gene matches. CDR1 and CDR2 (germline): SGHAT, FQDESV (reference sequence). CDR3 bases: TGTGCCAGCAGCCTGGGACTAGCGGTTAACGAGCAGTACTTC. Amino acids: CASSLGLAVNEQYF. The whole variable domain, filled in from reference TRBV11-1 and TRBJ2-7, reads EAEVAQSPRYKITEKSQAVAFWCDPISGHATLYWYRQILGQGPELLVQFQDESVVDDSQLPKDRFSAERLKGVDSTLKIQPAELGDSAMYLCASSLGLAVNEQYFGPGTRLTVT.

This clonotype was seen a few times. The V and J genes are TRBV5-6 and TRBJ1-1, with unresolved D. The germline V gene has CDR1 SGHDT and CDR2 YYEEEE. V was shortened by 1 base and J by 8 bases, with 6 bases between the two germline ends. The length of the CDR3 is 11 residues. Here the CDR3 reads CASSLLREAFF. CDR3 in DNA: TGTGCCAGCAGCTTGCTGAGAGAAGCTTTCTTT.

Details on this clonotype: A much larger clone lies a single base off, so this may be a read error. The CDR3 sequence is CANSLWVGESQPQHF. The DNA for the CDR3 is TGTGCCAACAGTTTATGGGTGGGCGAGAGTCAGCCCCAGCATTTT. This chain connects TRBV28 to TRBJ1-5; D unclear. The CDR3 has 15 residues. In germline, CDR1 is MDHEN, CDR2 SYDVKM.

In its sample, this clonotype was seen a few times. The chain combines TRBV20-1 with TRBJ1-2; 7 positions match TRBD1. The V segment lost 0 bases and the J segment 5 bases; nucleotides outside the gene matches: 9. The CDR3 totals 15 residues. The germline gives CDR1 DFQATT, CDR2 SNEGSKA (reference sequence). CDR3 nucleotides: TGCAGTGCTAGAGATCCGGCCAGGGGACAGTATGGCTACACCTTC. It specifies CSARDPARGQYGYTF.

The CDR3 region is CAWSYPGIYGYTF. The CDR3 region has the DNA TGTGCCTGGAGTTACCCAGGGATATATGGCTACACCTTC. The chain links TRBV30 to TRBJ1-2, with D maybe TRBD1 (5 bases). This CDR3 region has 13 residues. V shed 2 bases and J shed 5 bases, with 12 bases lying between them. Per germline, CDR1 GTSNPN and CDR2 SVGIG (reference sequence).

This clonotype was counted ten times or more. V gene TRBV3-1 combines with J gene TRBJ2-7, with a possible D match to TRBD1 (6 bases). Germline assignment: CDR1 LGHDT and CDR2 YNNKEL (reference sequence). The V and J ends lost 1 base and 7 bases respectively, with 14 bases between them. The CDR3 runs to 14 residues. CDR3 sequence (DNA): TGTGCCAGCAGCCAAGTACAGGGAACACGTGAGCAGTACTTC. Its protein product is CASSQVQGTREQYF.

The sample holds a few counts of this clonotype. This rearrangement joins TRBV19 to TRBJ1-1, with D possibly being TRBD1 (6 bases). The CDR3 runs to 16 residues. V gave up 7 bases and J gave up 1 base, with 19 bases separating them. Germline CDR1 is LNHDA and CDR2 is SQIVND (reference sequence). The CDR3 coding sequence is TGTGCCAGTAAACAACTCGGACAGCGAACGAACACTGAAGCTTTCTTT. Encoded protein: CASKQLGQRTNTEAFF. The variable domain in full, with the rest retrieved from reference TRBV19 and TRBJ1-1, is DGGITQSPKYLFRKEGQNVTLSCEQNLNHDAMYWYRQDPGQGLRLIYYSQIVNDFQKGDIAEGYSVSREKKESFPLTVTSAQKNPTAFYLCASKQLGQRTNTEAFFGQGTRLTVV.

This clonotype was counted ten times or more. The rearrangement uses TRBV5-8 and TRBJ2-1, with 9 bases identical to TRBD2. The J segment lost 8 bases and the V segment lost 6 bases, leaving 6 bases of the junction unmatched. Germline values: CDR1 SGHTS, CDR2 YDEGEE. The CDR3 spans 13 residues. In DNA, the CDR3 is TGTGCCAGCAAGGGACTAGCTTTATATGAGCAGTTCTTC. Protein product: CASKGLALYEQFF.

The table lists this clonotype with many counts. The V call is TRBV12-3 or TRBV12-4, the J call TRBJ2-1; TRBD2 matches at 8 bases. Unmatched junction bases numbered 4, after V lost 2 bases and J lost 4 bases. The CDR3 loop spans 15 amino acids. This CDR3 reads CASSLPGGPYNEQFF. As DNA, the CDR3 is TGTGCCAGCAGTTTACCGGGAGGGCCATACAATGAGCAGTTCTTC.

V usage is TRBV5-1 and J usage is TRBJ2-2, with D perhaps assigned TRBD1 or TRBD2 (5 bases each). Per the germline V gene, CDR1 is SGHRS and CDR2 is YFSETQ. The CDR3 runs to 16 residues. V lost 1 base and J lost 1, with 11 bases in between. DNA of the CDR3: TGCGCCAGCAGCTTGCAAGGGACCCAGAACACCGGGGAGCTGTTTTTT. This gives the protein CASSLQGTQNTGELFF.

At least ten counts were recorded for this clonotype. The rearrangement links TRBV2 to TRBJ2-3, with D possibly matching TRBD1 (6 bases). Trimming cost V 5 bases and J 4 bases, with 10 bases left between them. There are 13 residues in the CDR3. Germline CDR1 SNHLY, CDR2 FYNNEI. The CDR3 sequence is CASSLQGSDTQYF. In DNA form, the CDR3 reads TGTGCCAGCAGTTTACAGGGATCAGATACGCAGTATTTT.

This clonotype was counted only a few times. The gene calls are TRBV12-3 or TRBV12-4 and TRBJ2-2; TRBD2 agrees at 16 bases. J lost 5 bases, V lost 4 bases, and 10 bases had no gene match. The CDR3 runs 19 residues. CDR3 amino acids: CASSSAPGLAGGWTGELFF. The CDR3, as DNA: TGTGCCAGCAGTTCCGCTCCGGGACTAGCGGGAGGGTGGACCGGGGAGCTGTTTTTT.

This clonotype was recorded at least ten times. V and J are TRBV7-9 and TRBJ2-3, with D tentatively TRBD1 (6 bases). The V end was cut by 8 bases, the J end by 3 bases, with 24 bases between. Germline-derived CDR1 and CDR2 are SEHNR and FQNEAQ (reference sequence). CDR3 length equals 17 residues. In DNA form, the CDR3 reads TGTGCCAGCCACAGATGGCTGGACAGCGGTTGGACAGATACGCAGTATTTT. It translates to CASHRWLDSGWTDTQYF.

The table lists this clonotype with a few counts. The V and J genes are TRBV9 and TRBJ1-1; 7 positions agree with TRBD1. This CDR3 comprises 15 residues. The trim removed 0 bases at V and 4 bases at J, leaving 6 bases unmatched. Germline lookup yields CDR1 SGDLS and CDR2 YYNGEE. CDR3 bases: TGTGCCAGCAGCGTAGGTTCGGGACAGTTCACTGAAGCTTTCTTT. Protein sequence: CASSVGSGQFTEAFF.

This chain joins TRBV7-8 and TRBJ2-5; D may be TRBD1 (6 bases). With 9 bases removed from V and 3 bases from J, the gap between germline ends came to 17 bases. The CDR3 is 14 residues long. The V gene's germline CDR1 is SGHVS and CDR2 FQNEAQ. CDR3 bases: TGTGCCAGTCCTCTCAGGGGATTCGAAGAGACCCAGTACTTC. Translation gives CASPLRGFEETQYF.